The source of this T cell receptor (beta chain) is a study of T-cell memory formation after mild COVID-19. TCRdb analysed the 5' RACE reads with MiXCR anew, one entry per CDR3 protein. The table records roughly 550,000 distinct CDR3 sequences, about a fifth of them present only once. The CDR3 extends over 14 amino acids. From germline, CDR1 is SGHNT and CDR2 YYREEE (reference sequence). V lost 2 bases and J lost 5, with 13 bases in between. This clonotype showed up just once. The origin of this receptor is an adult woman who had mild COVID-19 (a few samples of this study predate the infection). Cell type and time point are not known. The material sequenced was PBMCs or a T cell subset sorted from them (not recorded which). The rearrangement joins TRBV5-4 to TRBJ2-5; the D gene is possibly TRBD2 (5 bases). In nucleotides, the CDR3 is TGTGCCAGCAGCTTTCGGACTGGCTCGGAGACCCAGTACTTC. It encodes CASSFRTGSETQYF.